Listed below are T cell receptor beta chains from one sample, sequenced in a study of blood T cell repertoires in COVID-19. Sequenced by immunoSEQ multiplex PCR; TCRdb stores in-frame clones only, minus some. The data show approximately 80,000 clones, approximately 85% seen once. The sequenced sample was peripheral blood. Receptors originate from a man over 45 with COVID-19, enrolled during active disease. The CDR3 runs from the conserved cysteine through the conserved F or W. D genes are given only for firm matches. For some rows the clone size is stated as once, few or many, or as a class when expanded; others skip it.

j_gene | abundance | d_gene | v_gene | CDR3nt | CDR3aa
TRBJ2-7 | . | . | TRBV12-3/TRBV12-4 | TGTGCCAGCAGTTTGTTGGCTGGGCGGGAGTACTTC | CASSLLAGREYF
TRBJ2-2 | . | TRBD2 | TRBV5-1 | TGCGCCAGCAGCTTGGCCACGGCGGGAGGCTGGACCCGAACGAACACCGGGGAGCTGTTTTTT | CASSLATAGGWTRTNTGELFF
TRBJ1-6 | . | . | TRBV28 | TGTGCCAGCAGCTTACACCCGGAGGGGCTCAATTCACCCCTCCACTTT | CASSLHPEGLNSPLHF
TRBJ2-1 | once | . | TRBV10-1 | TGCGCCTCAGGGGAAAACCGGGACTATCCCTCGAGGAATGAGCAGTTCTTC | CASGENRDYPSRNEQFF
TRBJ2-3 | . | . | TRBV7-7 | TGTGCTAGCAGCCCTGGAGGAGGGACAGATACGCAGTATTTT | CASSPGGGTDTQYF
TRBJ2-5 | . | TRBD2 | TRBV7-3 | TGTGCCAGCTCAGCTAGCGGGAGTAAAGAGACCCAGTACTTC | CASSASGSKETQYF
TRBJ2-3 | . | . | TRBV3-1/TRBV3-2 | TGTGCCAGCAGCTTCCGGGGGGCCCGAAACACAGATACGCAGTATTTT | CASSFRGARNTDTQYF
TRBJ1-1 | . | TRBD1 | TRBV28 | TGTGCCAGCAGTGGGTGGACAGGGCCCCACACTGAAGCTTTCTTT | CASSGWTGPHTEAFF
TRBJ2-3 | . | . | TRBV7-2 | TGTGCCAGCAGCTTAGTAGGCGGGATGAGCCCAGATACGCAGTATTTT | CASSLVGGMSPDTQYF
TRBJ2-5 | . | . | TRBV6-5 | TGTGCCAGCAGGACTGGGGAGACCCAGTACTTC | CASRTGETQYF
TRBJ1-4 | . | . | TRBV9 | TGTGCCAGCAGCCCCAAGCAACCCGCCCTAGGTGAAAAACTGTTTTTT | CASSPKQPALGEKLFF
TRBJ2-2 | . | TRBD1 | TRBV4-1 | TGCGCCAGCAGCCTCGGACAGGTAGCGAACACCGGGGAGCTGTTTTTT | CASSLGQVANTGELFF
TRBJ2-3 | . | . | TRBV9 | TGTGCCAGCAGCGTAGAAAGCGGGTTGCAGTATTTT | CASSVESGLQYF
TRBJ1-6 | once | . | TRBV7-8 | TGTGCCAGCAGTCTTCGGGAACGATCGGACTCCTATAATTCACCCCTCCACTTT | CASSLRERSDSYNSPLHF
TRBJ2-7 | . | TRBD1 | TRBV9 | TGTGCCAGCAGCGTAGGACAGGGGTTGGACGAGCAGTACTTC | CASSVGQGLDEQYF
TRBJ1-5 | once | TRBD1 | TRBV5-1 | TGCGCCAGCAGAGAGGGGGCAGGCGGGAATCAGCCCCAGCATTTT | CASREGAGGNQPQHF
TRBJ1-1 | . | TRBD1 | TRBV6-5 | TGTGCCAGCAGGGACAGGGCGAACACTGAAGCTTTCTTT | CASRDRANTEAFF
TRBJ2-2 | . | . | TRBV7-2 | TGTGCCGCAGGGGGCGGGAGGGGCAAGACCGGGGAGCTGTTTTTT | CAAGGGRGKTGELFF
TRBJ2-1 | . | TRBD1 | TRBV3-1/TRBV3-2 | TGTGCCAGCAGCGCCGACAGGGTTCATGAGCAGTTCTTC | CASSADRVHEQFF
TRBJ2-7 | . | TRBD2 | TRBV28 | TGTGCCAGCAGTGCACTAGCGGGGTCTTCAGGGGCCTACGAGCAGTACTTC | CASSALAGSSGAYEQYF
TRBJ2-7 | . | TRBD2 | TRBV7-2 | TGTGCCAGCAGTTGGACTAGCGGGGCCTACGAGCAGTACTTC | CASSWTSGAYEQYF
TRBJ2-2 | few | TRBD1 | TRBV19 | TGTGCCAGCAAAGCTCAACAGGGGTGGACCGGGGAGCTGTTTTTT | CASKAQQGWTGELFF
TRBJ2-1 | . | . | TRBV7-2 | TGTGCCAGCAGCTTAGGTTTGGCAGGTGAGCAGTTCTTC | CASSLGLAGEQFF
TRBJ1-1 | . | . | TRBV28 | TGTGCCAGCAGTTTACTAGCCACTGAAGCTTTCTTT | CASSLLATEAFF
TRBJ2-1 | . | . | TRBV11-2 | TGTGCCAGCAGCTTGGAGCCTGCCTACAATGAGCAGTTCTTC | CASSLEPAYNEQFF
TRBJ1-5 | . | TRBD1 | TRBV6-5 | TGTGCCAGCAGCTCCGGGACAGGGGTTGATCAGCCCCAGCATTTT | CASSSGTGVDQPQHF
TRBJ1-2 | . | . | TRBV1 | TGCACCAGACAGGGGTCGAACTATGGCTACACCTTC | CTRQGSNYGYTF
TRBJ1-2 | . | . | TRBV24-1 | TGTGCCACCAGTGACCACATCTTCTATGGCTACACCTTC | CATSDHIFYGYTF
TRBJ2-1 | . | TRBD2 | TRBV28 | TGTGCCAGCAGTTTTCAGACTAGCGGGACGTACAATGAGCAGTTCTTC | CASSFQTSGTYNEQFF
TRBJ2-7 | . | . | TRBV25-1 | TGTGCCAGCAGTGCACAGGGTATGGGCGAGCAGTACTTC | CASSAQGMGEQYF
TRBJ2-1 | . | TRBD1 | TRBV10-3 | TGTGCCATCGCGAGCAGGGGGCAAAGTAATGAGCAGTTCTTC | CAIASRGQSNEQFF
TRBJ2-1 | . | . | TRBV30 | TGTGCCTGGAGTGTGGGAGGAAGTAGCGCCAATGAGCAGTTCTTC | CAWSVGGSSANEQFF
TRBJ2-3 | . | . | TRBV5-6 | TGTGCCAGCAGTTCCAGGCGTGGGACAGATACGCAGTATTTT | CASSSRRGTDTQYF
TRBJ1-1 | . | . | TRBV9 | TGTGCCAGCAGCGAATCCGCGGGTCGGCCACCGGAGGAAGCTTTCTTT | CASSESAGRPPEEAFF
TRBJ1-5 | few | . | TRBV30 | TGTGCCTGGAGTGACGGGTCGGGACAGCCCCAGCATTTT | CAWSDGSGQPQHF
TRBJ1-2 | . | . | TRBV6-1 | TGTGCCAGCAGCGAAGCGCCAGGCTATGGCTACACCTTC | CASSEAPGYGYTF
TRBJ2-7 | . | TRBD2 | TRBV7-9 | TGTGCCAGCAGCTCCTGGGGAGGGCCCTACGAGCAGTACTTC | CASSSWGGPYEQYF
TRBJ2-3 | . | TRBD1 | TRBV7-2 | TGTGCCAGCAGCTTCCGGGACAGTGATACGCAGTATTTT | CASSFRDSDTQYF
TRBJ1-1 | . | TRBD1 | TRBV28 | TGTGCCAGCAGTCGACAGGGCGGAACTGAAGCTTTCTTT | CASSRQGGTEAFF
TRBJ1-3 | . | . | TRBV5-8 | TGTGCCAGCAGCCTTCTGCTGCCGAGCTCTGGAAACACCATATATTTT | CASSLLLPSSGNTIYF